The clone carrying this T cell receptor (beta chain) was seen more than once but under ten times. Its antigen is as yet unknown. The sample belongs to a study of Ad26.COV2.S vaccination and SARS-CoV-2 variants. Study context: Intramuscularly, Ad26.COV2.S was given either once or twice, 56 days apart. Notes on the study in general: There was a possibility that the TCR breadth and depth analyses underestimated total T cell responses.

Trimming took off 2 bases at V and 3 bases at J, with 12 bases between the two ends. The germline CDR1 and CDR2 sequences are SGHKS and YYEKEE (reference sequence). The CDR3 is 15 residues long. Treatment in this sample: around 19 received Ad26.COV2.S at low or high dose, single or two shots; several received placebo; per-sample allocation not given. Samples were taken on day 63 after the first vaccine or placebo injection. Some clones are missing from TCRdb's copy, which holds only in-frame ones; the method was immunoSEQ multiplex PCR. Of about 350,000 clones in the sample, approximately 90% were seen once.

The gene calls are TRBV5-5 and TRBJ1-5; tentatively, D is TRBD1 (6 bases). The specimen was peripheral blood, collected in a trial of Ad26.COV2.S vaccine versus placebo. This TCR was recovered from a person between 18 and 65 years old who received the Ad26.COV2.S COVID-19 vaccine or a placebo. In nucleotides, the CDR3 is TGTGCCAGCAGCTTTTCAGGGGCGAACAATCAGCCCCAGCATTTT. This codes for CASSFSGANNQPQHF.